This is a list of T cell receptor beta chains from one sample in a study of blood T cell repertoires in COVID-19. Sequencing was performed with immunoSEQ multiplex PCR; in TCRdb, only in-frame clones are kept and a portion is missing. The sample records under 250,000 clones, 65% to 85% being singletons. The sequenced material came from peripheral blood. All receptors come from a man aged 40-55 years with acute or convalescent COVID-19. CDR3s include the opening cysteine and the closing phenylalanine or tryptophan. A D gene is named only where the DNA matches it firmly.

d_gene	v_gene	j_gene	CDR3nt	CDR3aa
TRBD1	TRBV10-3	TRBJ1-3	TGTGCCATCACCCAGACAGGGGAAACTGGAAACACCATATATTTT	CAITQTGETGNTIYF
TRBD1	TRBV30	TRBJ1-1	TGTGCCTGGAGGGGACAGGGTTCCGTAATGAACACTGAAGCTTTCTTT	CAWRGQGSVMNTEAFF
-	TRBV5-6	TRBJ2-7	TGTGCCAGCAGCCCGGGGGAGCGGGTGAAAGACTACGAGCAGTACTTC	CASSPGERVKDYEQYF
TRBD2	TRBV29-1	TRBJ2-3	TGCAGCGTTGAAGATTCGGGGGGGGATACGCAGTATTTT	CSVEDSGGDTQYF
-	TRBV5-1	TRBJ1-1	TGCGCCAGCAGCTTGCGGCAGGGTATGTTTGGCACTGAAGCTTTCTTT	CASSLRQGMFGTEAFF
TRBD1	TRBV19	TRBJ2-2	TGTGCCAGTAGTATTTATAGGGGGCCATGGGTGGGCGAGACCGGGGAGCTGTTTTTT	CASSIYRGPWVGETGELFF
TRBD1	TRBV10-3	TRBJ1-1	TGTGCCATCAGTGGACAGGGGGGCACTGAAGCTTTCTTT	CAISGQGGTEAFF
-	TRBV15	TRBJ2-3	TGTGCCACCAGCGGGGGTTGGACTAGCGCGGACAGGGGGTACACAGATACGCAGTATTTT	CATSGGWTSADRGYTDTQYF
TRBD2	TRBV28	TRBJ2-5	TGTGCCAGCAGCCTACTAGCGGGAGGAATAGAGACCCAGTACTTC	CASSLLAGGIETQYF
-	TRBV11-1	TRBJ1-1	TGTGCCAGCAGCAACCCAGCGGGAACTGAAGCTTTCTTT	CASSNPAGTEAFF
-	TRBV5-4	TRBJ2-5	TGTGCCAGCAGCCGAACAGGGATCGGGCGAGAGACCCAGTACTTC	CASSRTGIGRETQYF
-	TRBV6-5	TRBJ1-4	TGTGCCAGCAGACAGGGCACAACTAATGAAAAACTGTTTTTT	CASRQGTTNEKLFF
TRBD1	TRBV10-3	TRBJ1-4	TGTGCCATCAGCCGGGACAGGAATGAAAAACTGTTTTTT	CAISRDRNEKLFF
-	TRBV29-1	TRBJ2-2	TGCAGCGTTGGGAGTCGGAGAAACACCGGGGAGCTGTTTTTT	CSVGSRRNTGELFF
-	TRBV5-5	TRBJ1-5	TGTGCCAGCAGCTTGGGGACAGTCCAAAATCAGCCCCAGCATTTT	CASSLGTVQNQPQHF